Listed below are T cell receptor beta chains from one sample, sequenced in a study of cytomegalovirus exposure and HLA in healthy donors. Libraries were prepared by immunoSEQ multiplex PCR; TCRdb keeps only in-frame clonotypes and omits some of them. The data hold tens of thousands of clones, with around 90% observed a single time. The sample comprised PBMCs. The receptors come from a woman aged 40-49 years in good health and CMV-seropositive. Both conserved end residues are part of each CDR3. The D gene is left open where the match is weak. Not all rows give a size; the values are once, few, many and, for expanded clones, a class.

D gene: TRBD1
J gene: TRBJ1-1
V gene: TRBV5-5
clone size: NA
CDR3 DNA: TGTGCCAGCAGCTTGGGGGTGACAGGGATAACCATGAACACTGAAGCTTTCTTT
CDR3 protein: CASSLGVTGITMNTEAFF

D gene: NA
J gene: TRBJ1-2
V gene: TRBV6-6
clone size: NA
CDR3 DNA: TGTGCCAGCAGTTTACAGGGATCCGGGAACTATGGCTACACCTTC
CDR3 protein: CASSLQGSGNYGYTF

D gene: TRBD1
J gene: TRBJ2-2
V gene: TRBV13
clone size: NA
CDR3 DNA: TGTGCCAGCAGCAACCGGGACAGATCCTTGACCGGGGAGCTGTTTTTT
CDR3 protein: CASSNRDRSLTGELFF

D gene: TRBD1
J gene: TRBJ2-2
V gene: TRBV6-5
clone size: NA
CDR3 DNA: TGTGCCAGCAGGACAGGGGTATCCGGGGAGCTGTTTTTT
CDR3 protein: CASRTGVSGELFF

D gene: NA
J gene: TRBJ1-2
V gene: TRBV15
clone size: NA
CDR3 DNA: TGTGCCACCAGCAAGGAGCGGGGGGGGGCCTATGGCTACACCTTC
CDR3 protein: CATSKERGGAYGYTF

D gene: NA
J gene: TRBJ2-2
V gene: TRBV7-2
clone size: NA
CDR3 DNA: TGTGCCAGCAGGGGTGCGGTGAACACCGGGGAGCTGTTTTTT
CDR3 protein: CASRGAVNTGELFF

D gene: TRBD2
J gene: TRBJ2-1
V gene: TRBV19
clone size: NA
CDR3 DNA: TGTGCCAGTAGTGAGGCCGGGACTAGCGGATACAATGAGCAGTTCTTC
CDR3 protein: CASSEAGTSGYNEQFF

D gene: NA
J gene: TRBJ2-1
V gene: TRBV9
clone size: NA
CDR3 DNA: TGTGCCAGCACCCGTTGGGGGCACTCCTACAATGAGCAGTTCTTC
CDR3 protein: CASTRWGHSYNEQFF

D gene: TRBD2
J gene: TRBJ2-5
V gene: TRBV28
clone size: NA
CDR3 DNA: TGTGCCAGCAAACGGGAGGAACGCGAGACCCAGTACTTC
CDR3 protein: CASKREERETQYF

D gene: NA
J gene: TRBJ2-7
V gene: TRBV7-6
clone size: NA
CDR3 DNA: TGTGCCAGCAGCTTAGACTTGCTCTACGAGCAGTACTTC
CDR3 protein: CASSLDLLYEQYF

D gene: NA
J gene: TRBJ1-6
V gene: TRBV5-1
clone size: once
CDR3 DNA: TGCGCCAGCAGCTTGATGGGCAGCTCGGGGAATTCACCCCTCCACTTT
CDR3 protein: CASSLMGSSGNSPLHF

D gene: NA
J gene: TRBJ1-1
V gene: TRBV10-3
clone size: NA
CDR3 DNA: TGTGCCGCCTCGGAGGGCGATCCTGAAGCTTTCTTT
CDR3 protein: CAASEGDPEAFF

D gene: NA
J gene: TRBJ1-2
V gene: TRBV2
clone size: NA
CDR3 DNA: TGTGCCAGCAGTCTTACAGCGGCCTCTGGCTACACCTTC
CDR3 protein: CASSLTAASGYTF

D gene: TRBD1
J gene: TRBJ2-3
V gene: TRBV18
clone size: NA
CDR3 DNA: TGTGCCAGCTCACAACAGGGGCCCACAGATACGCAGTATTTT
CDR3 protein: CASSQQGPTDTQYF

D gene: TRBD1
J gene: TRBJ1-5
V gene: TRBV7-9
clone size: NA
CDR3 DNA: TGTGCCAGCAGCCCCAGGGGGACAGGAACACAGCCCCAGCATTTT
CDR3 protein: CASSPRGTGTQPQHF

D gene: TRBD1
J gene: TRBJ1-1
V gene: TRBV5-1
clone size: few
CDR3 DNA: TGCGCCAGCAGCTTGGAGACAGGGACTTGGAACACTGAAGCTTTCTTT
CDR3 protein: CASSLETGTWNTEAFF

D gene: TRBD1
J gene: TRBJ2-7
V gene: TRBV6-5
clone size: NA
CDR3 DNA: TGTGCCAGCACCCCGGGACAGGGTCTCCACGAGCAGTACTTC
CDR3 protein: CASTPGQGLHEQYF

D gene: TRBD1
J gene: TRBJ2-1
V gene: TRBV28
clone size: NA
CDR3 DNA: TGTGCCAGCAGGACGGGACAGGACTACAATGAGCAGTTCTTC
CDR3 protein: CASRTGQDYNEQFF

D gene: TRBD2
J gene: TRBJ2-5
V gene: TRBV14
clone size: NA
CDR3 DNA: TGTGCCAGCAGCCACGGGGGGGGGACCCAGTACTTC
CDR3 protein: CASSHGGGTQYF

D gene: NA
J gene: TRBJ2-3
V gene: TRBV5-4
clone size: NA
CDR3 DNA: TGTGCCAGCAGCTCTGCGGGCACAGATACGCAGTATTTT
CDR3 protein: CASSSAGTDTQYF

D gene: NA
J gene: TRBJ2-6
V gene: TRBV6-1
clone size: NA
CDR3 DNA: TGTGCCAATTCAGGGCCTGGGGCCAACGTCCTGACTTTC
CDR3 protein: CANSGPGANVLTF

D gene: TRBD1
J gene: TRBJ2-7
V gene: TRBV6-1
clone size: NA
CDR3 DNA: TGTGCCAGCAGGGGAGGGACAGGGAGTTACGAGCAGTACTTC
CDR3 protein: CASRGGTGSYEQYF

D gene: NA
J gene: TRBJ2-6
V gene: TRBV7-9
clone size: NA
CDR3 DNA: TGTGCCAGCAGCTCGACAGATATCAGCTCTGGGGCCAACGTCCTGACTTTC
CDR3 protein: CASSSTDISSGANVLTF

D gene: TRBD1
J gene: TRBJ2-5
V gene: TRBV29-1
clone size: NA
CDR3 DNA: TGCAGCGTCTCGGACTCGGGACAGGGCATCGGGACCCAGTACTTC
CDR3 protein: CSVSDSGQGIGTQYF

D gene: NA
J gene: TRBJ2-7
V gene: TRBV29-1
clone size: NA
CDR3 DNA: TGCAGCGGGGGACACTTTAGTGGAGAGCAGTACTTC
CDR3 protein: CSGGHFSGEQYF

D gene: NA
J gene: TRBJ1-5
V gene: TRBV7-9
clone size: NA
CDR3 DNA: TGTGCCAGCAGCTCCCACGGGACACAGCCCCAGCATTTT
CDR3 protein: CASSSHGTQPQHF

D gene: TRBD2
J gene: TRBJ2-3
V gene: TRBV4-2
clone size: once
CDR3 DNA: TGTGCCAGCAGCCAATTCGATAGCGGGGGGGCCCCAGATACGCAGTATTTT
CDR3 protein: CASSQFDSGGAPDTQYF

D gene: NA
J gene: TRBJ2-5
V gene: TRBV7-2
clone size: NA
CDR3 DNA: TGTGCCAGCAGCCGCCAAGAGACCCAGTACTTC
CDR3 protein: CASSRQETQYF

D gene: NA
J gene: TRBJ2-1
V gene: TRBV7-7
clone size: NA
CDR3 DNA: TGTGCCAGCAGCTTGGAGGGTCCCGGTGAGCAGTTCTTC
CDR3 protein: CASSLEGPGEQFF

D gene: TRBD2
J gene: TRBJ2-1
V gene: TRBV11-2
clone size: NA
CDR3 DNA: TGTGCCAGCAGCGGTCGACTAGCGGGTATCTGGCGGAATGAGCAGTTCTTC
CDR3 protein: CASSGRLAGIWRNEQFF

D gene: TRBD1
J gene: TRBJ2-7
V gene: TRBV7-8
clone size: NA
CDR3 DNA: TGTGCCAGCAGCCTAGGGGGCTTTGGGTACGAGCAGTACTTC
CDR3 protein: CASSLGGFGYEQYF

D gene: NA
J gene: TRBJ2-5
V gene: TRBV6-5
clone size: NA
CDR3 DNA: TGTGCCAGCAGAGTCGACGGAGAAGAGACCCAGTACTTC
CDR3 protein: CASRVDGEETQYF

D gene: NA
J gene: TRBJ2-3
V gene: TRBV7-8
clone size: few
CDR3 DNA: TGTGCCAGCGGACTGAACACAGATACGCAGTATTTT
CDR3 protein: CASGLNTDTQYF